The present TCR beta chain was sequenced within a study of T cell changes during pregnancy in multiple sclerosis (dated by TCRdb to between 2019 and 2020). The study in broad terms: The study looked at changes in the T cell repertoire across pregnancy in women with multiple sclerosis.

About this clone: The antigen it binds to is not known. No much larger clone is present one base from it, and per-base qualities are unavailable.

Receptors were amplified or captured by the immunoSEQ multiplex PCR assay. Imported from immuneACCESS, the table was reduced by TCRdb to in-frame sequences with V and J called. These copies leave out some clones; in studies compared against another copy, an unresolved V gene accounts for under half, and the cause of the remainder is not known. This sample has 70,000 or so clones in its table, and approximately 91% of those were observed once. Roughly 0.3% of the sample is held by the ten biggest clonotypes. Cut back by 4 bases and 2 bases, the V and J ends lie 14 bases apart. The CDR3, cysteine through phenylalanine, is 15 amino acids long. Only the CDR3 DNA is retained, 45 bases long and in frame from the first base. The CDR1 and CDR2 encoded by the germline V gene are MNHEY and SVGAGI.

Specimen: CD4+ T cells from peripheral blood mononuclear cells, collected after pregnancy. This TCR came from a female donor with multiple sclerosis, enrolled in a pregnancy study. The chain uses TRBV6-5 and TRBJ1-2; the D segment cannot be called with confidence. This receptor has the CDR3 CASSFKFTVNYGYTF. The DNA reads as follows: TGTGCCAGCAGTTTTAAGTTCACAGTCAACTATGGCTACACCTTC.